The 14 T cell receptor beta chains below come from one sample, sequenced in a study of blood T cells in healthy people across ages (dated by TCRdb to the mid-2010s). Library prep was done by 5' RACE. Instrument used: Illumina HiSeq 2500. A second roughly 6 to 11 cycle PCR used a sample-barcoded 5' primer and a J-beta primer mix. Through fastp at Q25 and MiXCR, TCRdb rebuilt clones from the public reads, retaining in-frame beta chains. Each CDR3 protein gets just one entry, which takes the most common genes and DNA from the rows behind it. The sample data list hundreds of thousands of distinct CDR3 sequences, and around 42% of these were observed just once. The ten largest clones take up about a fifth of the sample. The material sequenced was blood. These receptors all come from a man in his fifties or sixties in good health.

The V call is TRBV6-2 or TRBV6-3, the J call TRBJ2-1; TRBD1 matches at 8 bases. With V trimmed by 4 bases and J by 8 bases, 7 bases remained unmatched. From germline, CDR1 is MNHEY and CDR2 SVGEGT. CDR3 length equals 14 residues. The DNA for the CDR3 is TGTGCCAGCAGTTGCTCCGAACAGGGGGATGAGCAGTTCTTC. Amino acid sequence: CASSCSEQGDEQFF.

This clonotype was counted many times. The rearrangement joins TRBV20-1 to TRBJ2-4; TRBD2 might be the D (5 bases). From germline, CDR1 is DFQATT and CDR2 SNEGSKA (reference sequence). The CDR3 totals 14 residues. V lost 8 bases, J lost 2 bases, and 16 bases lay in between. CDR3 loop: CSISDVNSKNIQYF. CDR3 nucleotide sequence: TGCAGTATTAGCGACGTGAACTCCAAAAACATTCAGTACTTC.

This clonotype appeared a few times. The chain recombines TRBV11-3 with TRBJ2-1; perhaps D is TRBD1 or TRBD2 (6 bases each). Trimming took 1 base from V and 1 from J, leaving 11 bases between them. Germline-derived CDR1 and CDR2 are SGHNT and YENEEA. The CDR3 runs to 16 residues. CDR3 DNA: TGTGCCAGCAGCTTAGCCGGGGGCGAATCCTACAATGAGCAGTTCTTC. This translates into CASSLAGGESYNEQFF. Variable domain in full (rest from reference TRBV11-3 and TRBJ2-1): EAGVVQSPRYKIIEKKQPVAFWCNPISGHNTLYWYLQNLGQGPELLIRYENEEAVDDSQLPKDRFSAERLKGVDSTLKIQPAELGDSAVYLCASSLAGGESYNEQFFGPGTRLTVL.

This sequence joins TRBV20-1 and TRBJ2-6; TRBD2 might be the D (5 bases). Germline lookup yields CDR1 DFQATT and CDR2 SNEGSKA (reference sequence). The CDR3 loop spans 15 amino acids. Trimming removed 3 bases at V and 1 base at J, with 10 bases between. In DNA form, the CDR3 reads TGCAGTGCTAGTAGTACGGGATCTGGGGCCAACGTCCTGACTTTC. Amino acid sequence: CSASSTGSGANVLTF.

This clonotype has just a few counts. The chain recombines TRBV7-2 with TRBJ1-2, with D possibly being TRBD1 (5 bases). The germline V gene has CDR1 SGHTA and CDR2 FQGNSA. This CDR3 comprises 16 residues. Trimming cost V 4 bases and J 2 bases, with 17 bases left between them. The CDR3 protein is CASSSQGRQRNYGYTF. CDR3 in DNA: TGTGCCAGCAGCTCGCAAGGGCGACAGAGGAACTATGGCTACACCTTC.

V usage is TRBV27 and J usage is TRBJ1-6; possibly TRBD1 for D (5 bases). Trimming removed 5 bases at V and 8 bases at J, with 19 bases between. Germline V gene data show CDR1 as MNHEY and CDR2 as SMNVEV (reference sequence). The CDR3 has 16 amino acids. The CDR3 DNA reads TGTGCCAGCAGTAAGGGGCCGGCAGGGTTGGATTCACCCCTCCACTTT. It is translated as CASSKGPAGLDSPLHF.

The sample holds a few counts of this clonotype. The V and J genes are TRBV20-1 and TRBJ2-7; TRBD1 might be the D (6 bases). Germline V gives CDR1 DFQATT, CDR2 SNEGSKA (reference sequence). Trimming left V 5 bases short and J 4 bases short, with 21 bases between. CDR3 length equals 15 residues. CDR3 protein: CSAPPATGRVYEQYF. The DNA for the CDR3 is TGCAGTGCTCCACCAGCAACAGGGAGAGTGTACGAGCAGTACTTC.

The chain is built from TRBV20-1 and TRBJ2-1, with TRBD2 matching over 14 bases. CDR1 and CDR2 (germline): DFQATT, SNEGSKA (reference sequence). CDR3 length: 14 residues. J gave up 9 bases and V 6 bases, and 7 bases lay outside the gene matches. The CDR3 DNA reads TGCAGTGCCACCCACGGACTAGCGGGAGGTGAGCAGTTCTTC. It codes for CSATHGLAGGEQFF.

The rearrangement links TRBV19 to TRBJ2-3; D tentatively reads TRBD1 or TRBD2 (5 bases each). The germline V gene encodes CDR1 LNHDA and CDR2 SQIVND (reference sequence). The CDR3 is 13 amino acids. Between the trimmed V and J ends, which lost 4 bases and 4 bases, there was a span of 9 bases. The CDR3 DNA follows: TGTGCCAGTAGTAGTGGGGGTCCAGATACGCAGTATTTT. Its translation is CASSSGGPDTQYF.

CDR3 amino acids: CASSFSSGTMGNTIYF. Written as DNA, the CDR3 is TGTGCCAGCAGTTTTAGTTCCGGGACTATGGGAAACACCATATATTTT. The chain joins TRBV12-3 or TRBV12-4 to TRBJ1-3, with D possibly TRBD1 on 5 matching bases. The CDR3 length is 16 residues. The V gene lost 3 bases and the J gene lost 4 bases, with 16 bases spanning the gap.

The rearrangement joins TRBV20-1 to TRBJ2-3; D perhaps matches TRBD2 (6 bases). The germline gives CDR1 DFQATT, CDR2 SNEGSKA (reference sequence). This CDR3 comprises 15 residues. V shed 6 bases and J shed 2 bases, with 18 bases lying between them. CDR3 region: CSAPALAAYTDTQYF. DNA of the CDR3: TGCAGTGCCCCAGCCTTAGCGGCCTACACAGATACGCAGTATTTT.

Only a few counts were recorded for this clonotype. V is TRBV12-3 or TRBV12-4 and J is TRBJ1-5, with D perhaps matching TRBD1 (5 bases). The CDR3 is 13 amino acids. The V end lost 7 bases, the J end lost 2 bases, and 9 bases lay between the germline ends. The CDR3 reads CASKLGGNQPQHF. CDR3 DNA: TGTGCCAGCAAGCTGGGGGGCAATCAGCCCCAGCATTTT.

The V and J genes are TRBV7-9 and TRBJ2-7, with D tentatively TRBD2 (6 bases). The last part of the DNA fits TRBJ2-5 better; the J call may be wrong. The CDR3 length is 14 residues. The germline V gene encodes CDR1 SEHNR and CDR2 FQNEAQ (reference sequence). CDR3 DNA: TGTGCCAGCAGCTTCCATGGAGGGATGGAGACCCAGTACTTC. Its protein product is CASSFHGGMETQYF.

The gene calls are TRBV5-1 and TRBJ2-5, with TRBD1 identical over 8 bases. The germline V gene has CDR1 SGHRS and CDR2 YFSETQ. Trimming removed 4 bases from V and 6 bases from J; junction bases left unmatched: 11. This CDR3 has 15 amino acids. CDR3 amino acids: CASSVGGQGAKTQYF. The CDR3 nucleotides are TGCGCCAGCAGCGTCGGAGGCCAGGGGGCGAAGACCCAGTACTTC.